A selection of T cell receptor beta chains follows, all from one sample in a study of control samples from healthy donors and cancer patients. Sequencing used immunoSEQ multiplex PCR; TCRdb keeps in-frame clones, though not all of them. The data show roughly 32,000 clones, about 86% seen once. Sequencing was performed on PBMCs. The receptors originated from a woman aged 40-49 years with lung cancer. The CDR3 runs from the conserved cysteine through the conserved F or W. A D gene is named only where the DNA matches it firmly. A row's size may be missing; if present it is once, few, many or a size class.

cdr3_nt: TGTGCCAGCAGAACTTATAGCAATCAGCCCCAGCATTTT; cdr3_aa: CASRTYSNQPQHF; v_call: TRBV27; d_call: -; clone_size: -; j_call: TRBJ1-5
cdr3_nt: TGTGCCACCAGCAGGGGGGGGCTGCGATTCGCGAACACTGAAGCTTTCTTT; cdr3_aa: CATSRGGLRFANTEAFF; v_call: TRBV15; d_call: -; clone_size: -; j_call: TRBJ1-1
cdr3_nt: TGTGCCAGCAGCCGGGGTTCACCCCTCCACTTT; cdr3_aa: CASSRGSPLHF; v_call: TRBV3-1/TRBV3-2; d_call: -; clone_size: -; j_call: TRBJ1-6
cdr3_nt: TGTGCCAGCAGAGTCCGGGGGCACCAAGAGACCCAGTACTTC; cdr3_aa: CASRVRGHQETQYF; v_call: TRBV3-1/TRBV3-2; d_call: -; clone_size: -; j_call: TRBJ2-5
cdr3_nt: TGTGCCAGCAGCTTAGCAGGGACCCCCCATGGCTACACCTTC; cdr3_aa: CASSLAGTPHGYTF; v_call: TRBV7-9; d_call: -; clone_size: -; j_call: TRBJ1-2
cdr3_nt: TGTGCCAGCAGCTCAGGGACTAGCGGTTACAATGAGCAGTTCTTC; cdr3_aa: CASSSGTSGYNEQFF; v_call: TRBV7-3; d_call: TRBD2; clone_size: -; j_call: TRBJ2-1
cdr3_nt: TGTGCCAGCAGCGTAAAAATCCAGGGCACAGATACGCAGTATTTT; cdr3_aa: CASSVKIQGTDTQYF; v_call: TRBV9; d_call: -; clone_size: -; j_call: TRBJ2-3
cdr3_nt: TGTGCCAGCAGCTTAACAGGCGGGAGCTCTGGAAACACCATATATTTT; cdr3_aa: CASSLTGGSSGNTIYF; v_call: TRBV7-3; d_call: -; clone_size: -; j_call: TRBJ1-3
cdr3_nt: TGTGCCAGCAGCTTGGGGGGGCGCCTGCCCTATGGCTACACCTTC; cdr3_aa: CASSLGGRLPYGYTF; v_call: TRBV5-6; d_call: -; clone_size: -; j_call: TRBJ1-2
cdr3_nt: TGTGCCAGCAGCCAAGTGGCGGGGGCTGGAAACACCATATATTTT; cdr3_aa: CASSQVAGAGNTIYF; v_call: TRBV3-1/TRBV3-2; d_call: -; clone_size: -; j_call: TRBJ1-3
cdr3_nt: TGTGCCAGCAGAACGGGACAGAACACCGGGGAGCTGTTTTTT; cdr3_aa: CASRTGQNTGELFF; v_call: TRBV2; d_call: -; clone_size: -; j_call: TRBJ2-2
cdr3_nt: TGTGCCAGCAGCTTAGAGGAAGGGAATCCCCCGTTCTTC; cdr3_aa: CASSLEEGNPPFF; v_call: TRBV7-9; d_call: -; clone_size: -; j_call: TRBJ2-1
cdr3_nt: TGTGCCAGCAGAGTTTCCGGGACAGAGAACACCGGGGAGCTGTTTTTT; cdr3_aa: CASRVSGTENTGELFF; v_call: TRBV27; d_call: TRBD1; clone_size: -; j_call: TRBJ2-2
cdr3_nt: TGTGCCAGCAGTGATGTTGCCAGGAGCGGGGCCAACGTCCTGACTTTC; cdr3_aa: CASSDVARSGANVLTF; v_call: TRBV2; d_call: -; clone_size: -; j_call: TRBJ2-6
cdr3_nt: TGTGCCAGCAGCTTAGCGCGGGGGCGAGAGCAGTACTTC; cdr3_aa: CASSLARGREQYF; v_call: TRBV7-6; d_call: -; clone_size: -; j_call: TRBJ2-7
cdr3_nt: TGCGCCAGCACCGGGAACACTGAAGCTTTCTTT; cdr3_aa: CASTGNTEAFF; v_call: TRBV10-2; d_call: -; clone_size: few; j_call: TRBJ1-1
cdr3_nt: TGTGCCAGCAGCTTAGATACCGGCAATCAGCCCCAGCATTTT; cdr3_aa: CASSLDTGNQPQHF; v_call: TRBV11-2; d_call: -; clone_size: -; j_call: TRBJ1-5
cdr3_nt: TGTGCCAGCAGCACGACAGGGAATAATTCACCCCTCCACTTT; cdr3_aa: CASSTTGNNSPLHF; v_call: TRBV21-1; d_call: -; clone_size: medium-sized; j_call: TRBJ1-6
cdr3_nt: TGCAGCGTTGATAAGGGACAGGGAAGGTCCTACAATGAGCAGTTCTTC; cdr3_aa: CSVDKGQGRSYNEQFF; v_call: TRBV29-1; d_call: TRBD1; clone_size: -; j_call: TRBJ2-1
cdr3_nt: TGCGCCAGCGGGATTAGCGGGTCTAGCACAGATACGCAGTATTTT; cdr3_aa: CASGISGSSTDTQYF; v_call: TRBV5-1; d_call: TRBD2; clone_size: -; j_call: TRBJ2-3
cdr3_nt: TGTGCCAGCAGCTTAAGGGACAGGGCCACAGATACGCAGTATTTT; cdr3_aa: CASSLRDRATDTQYF; v_call: TRBV7-3; d_call: TRBD1; clone_size: -; j_call: TRBJ2-3
cdr3_nt: TGTGCCAGCAGCTTTTGGGGGAGAGGGAACAATGAGCAGTTCTTC; cdr3_aa: CASSFWGRGNNEQFF; v_call: TRBV7-9; d_call: -; clone_size: -; j_call: TRBJ2-1
cdr3_nt: TGTGCCAGCAGCCCCACTGGGACTAGCGGGGGCCCAAGACAAGAGACCCAGTACTTC; cdr3_aa: CASSPTGTSGGPRQETQYF; v_call: TRBV11-2; d_call: TRBD2; clone_size: once; j_call: TRBJ2-5
cdr3_nt: TGTGCCAGCAGTGGGGGGTTGTTCAATGAGCAGTTCTTC; cdr3_aa: CASSGGLFNEQFF; v_call: TRBV12-3/TRBV12-4; d_call: -; clone_size: once; j_call: TRBJ2-1
cdr3_nt: TGTGCCAGCAGCAGTGGGGGAGGCTCCTATAATTCACCCCTCCACTTT; cdr3_aa: CASSSGGGSYNSPLHF; v_call: TRBV9; d_call: -; clone_size: -; j_call: TRBJ1-6
cdr3_nt: TGTGCCAGCAGCACCCAAGACAGAGTTGGTTATACGCAGTATTTT; cdr3_aa: CASSTQDRVGYTQYF; v_call: TRBV6-2/TRBV6-3; d_call: -; clone_size: -; j_call: TRBJ2-3
cdr3_nt: TGTGCCAGCAGAAACCCTAGCGGGGGGGCTGAGCAGTTCTTC; cdr3_aa: CASRNPSGGAEQFF; v_call: TRBV28; d_call: TRBD2; clone_size: -; j_call: TRBJ2-1
cdr3_nt: TGTGCCAGCAGCTGGGCGGGGACTACCTACGAGCAGTACTTC; cdr3_aa: CASSWAGTTYEQYF; v_call: TRBV11-2; d_call: TRBD2; clone_size: -; j_call: TRBJ2-7
cdr3_nt: TGTGCCAGCAGCCTACATAGTCCGGGACCCAGCGGAAGGAGCACAGATACGCAGTATTTT; cdr3_aa: CASSLHSPGPSGRSTDTQYF; v_call: TRBV3-1/TRBV3-2; d_call: -; clone_size: -; j_call: TRBJ2-3
cdr3_nt: TGTGCCAGCAGCCCCCTCGGGCTAGCGGGAGGGGGTGAGCAGTTCTTC; cdr3_aa: CASSPLGLAGGGEQFF; v_call: TRBV7-6; d_call: TRBD2; clone_size: once; j_call: TRBJ2-1
cdr3_nt: TGTGCCAGCAGCTTAGGGGGAGGGACAGGGATCACTGAAGCTTTCTTT; cdr3_aa: CASSLGGGTGITEAFF; v_call: TRBV7-9; d_call: TRBD1; clone_size: -; j_call: TRBJ1-1
cdr3_nt: TGTGCCAGCAGCTGGGCGACGGGACAGCGAGAAGAGACCCAGTACTTC; cdr3_aa: CASSWATGQREETQYF; v_call: TRBV7-3; d_call: TRBD1; clone_size: -; j_call: TRBJ2-5
cdr3_nt: TGCGCCAGCAGCCAAGAAGGAGGGGTAGCGGGGACGCTGGACAATGAGCAGTTCTTC; cdr3_aa: CASSQEGGVAGTLDNEQFF; v_call: TRBV4-1; d_call: TRBD2; clone_size: -; j_call: TRBJ2-1
cdr3_nt: TGTGCCAGCACCCTGGGACCGCGCTCTGGAAACACCATATATTTT; cdr3_aa: CASTLGPRSGNTIYF; v_call: TRBV2; d_call: -; clone_size: few; j_call: TRBJ1-3
cdr3_nt: TGTGCCAGCAGTGAATATGGCGGGTGGGAAAAACTGTTTTTT; cdr3_aa: CASSEYGGWEKLFF; v_call: TRBV25-1; d_call: -; clone_size: -; j_call: TRBJ1-4
cdr3_nt: TGCGCCAGCAGCTTGGCGCAGGGGTCGTGGACTGAAGCTTTCTTT; cdr3_aa: CASSLAQGSWTEAFF; v_call: TRBV5-1; d_call: -; clone_size: once; j_call: TRBJ1-1
cdr3_nt: TGTGCCAGCAGTTTAGGAAATCAGCCCCAGCATTTT; cdr3_aa: CASSLGNQPQHF; v_call: TRBV12-3/TRBV12-4; d_call: -; clone_size: -; j_call: TRBJ1-5
cdr3_nt: TGTGCCTGGAGTGATCCACTGCGAGGCTACACCTTC; cdr3_aa: CAWSDPLRGYTF; v_call: TRBV30; d_call: -; clone_size: -; j_call: TRBJ1-2
cdr3_nt: TGTGCCAGCAGCTTGTATAGCAATCAGCCCCAGCATTTT; cdr3_aa: CASSLYSNQPQHF; v_call: TRBV11-3; d_call: -; clone_size: -; j_call: TRBJ1-5
cdr3_nt: TGTGCCAGCAGTAATCTTAGACAGGGGATGGAGACCCAGTACTTC; cdr3_aa: CASSNLRQGMETQYF; v_call: TRBV28; d_call: TRBD1; clone_size: -; j_call: TRBJ2-5
cdr3_nt: TGCGCCAGCAGCCAAGTCCCCCCAGGGGTGAATCAGCCCCAGCATTTT; cdr3_aa: CASSQVPPGVNQPQHF; v_call: TRBV4-1; d_call: -; clone_size: once; j_call: TRBJ1-5
cdr3_nt: TGCGCCAGCAGCCAAGAACGGCGGGGGGGGCAAGAGACCCAGTACTTC; cdr3_aa: CASSQERRGGQETQYF; v_call: TRBV4-1; d_call: TRBD2; clone_size: -; j_call: TRBJ2-5
cdr3_nt: TGTGCCAGCAGCCAAAATACCGAAGGAGGGGGAAAACTGTTTTTT; cdr3_aa: CASSQNTEGGGKLFF; v_call: TRBV6-5; d_call: -; clone_size: -; j_call: TRBJ1-4
cdr3_nt: TGTGCCAGCAGTTTGGGATTCTATGGCTACACCTTC; cdr3_aa: CASSLGFYGYTF; v_call: TRBV12-3/TRBV12-4; d_call: -; clone_size: -; j_call: TRBJ1-2
cdr3_nt: TGTGCCAGTAGTAAGGACAGGGGGCTATCCTACGAGCAGTACTTC; cdr3_aa: CASSKDRGLSYEQYF; v_call: TRBV19; d_call: TRBD1; clone_size: -; j_call: TRBJ2-7
cdr3_nt: TGTGCCAGCAGCTTAGGGGACTCTGGAAACACCATATATTTT; cdr3_aa: CASSLGDSGNTIYF; v_call: TRBV7-9; d_call: -; clone_size: -; j_call: TRBJ1-3
cdr3_nt: TGTGCCAGCAGTTTGACAGGGGATTTTCAAGAGACCCAGTACTTC; cdr3_aa: CASSLTGDFQETQYF; v_call: TRBV28; d_call: TRBD1; clone_size: once; j_call: TRBJ2-5
cdr3_nt: TGCAGCGGGGGGGTTGATACGGGTGGCGAGCAGTACTTC; cdr3_aa: CSGGVDTGGEQYF; v_call: TRBV29-1; d_call: -; clone_size: medium-sized; j_call: TRBJ2-7
cdr3_nt: TGTGCCAGCAGCTTAGATTCCAGGGGTGGATACGAGCAGTACTTC; cdr3_aa: CASSLDSRGGYEQYF; v_call: TRBV11-3; d_call: -; clone_size: -; j_call: TRBJ2-7
cdr3_nt: TGTGCCAGCAGGACCGCGGGTGAGGCTCAGCCCCAGCATTTT; cdr3_aa: CASRTAGEAQPQHF; v_call: TRBV2; d_call: -; clone_size: -; j_call: TRBJ1-5
cdr3_nt: TGTGCCAGTAGTATAGGGACAGGGCGCGAAGGGGAGACCCAGTACTTC; cdr3_aa: CASSIGTGREGETQYF; v_call: TRBV19; d_call: TRBD1; clone_size: -; j_call: TRBJ2-5
cdr3_nt: TGTGCCAGCAGTGAGAGACCAGGTTCCTATGGCTACACCTTC; cdr3_aa: CASSERPGSYGYTF; v_call: TRBV2; d_call: -; clone_size: few; j_call: TRBJ1-2
cdr3_nt: TGTGCCAGCAGCTTGGGAGTGGAGAATCAGCCCCAGCATTTT; cdr3_aa: CASSLGVENQPQHF; v_call: TRBV5-8; d_call: -; clone_size: few; j_call: TRBJ1-5
cdr3_nt: TGTGCCTCGGGACAGGGGCCGTTGGGCTACACCTTC; cdr3_aa: CASGQGPLGYTF; v_call: TRBV6-5; d_call: TRBD1; clone_size: few; j_call: TRBJ1-2
cdr3_nt: TGTGCCTGGAGTGTTAAGGACCAGGCGGGCTACACCTTC; cdr3_aa: CAWSVKDQAGYTF; v_call: TRBV30; d_call: -; clone_size: -; j_call: TRBJ1-2